The 3 T cell receptor beta chains below were found in one sample sequenced in a study of response to subunit inactivated influenza vaccine. In TCRdb, the RT-PCR reads were re-called with MiXCR into one record per CDR3 protein. The data contain about 500,000 distinct CDR3 sequences, 16% of them singletons. The input for sequencing was CD4+ T cells sorted from PBMCs, taken around 25 months after vaccination. Receptors originate from a man in his fifties or sixties who received an inactivated influenza vaccine.

The rearrangement joins TRBV4-2 to TRBJ2-1, with 10 bases lining up with TRBD1. The junction had 7 bases not matched to a gene; V was cut back by 0 bases and J by 8 bases. The V gene's germline CDR1 is LGHNA and CDR2 YNFKEQ. CDR3 length equals 16 residues. The CDR3 loop reads CASSQDRGQGWYEQFF. DNA for the CDR3: TGTGCCAGCAGCCAAGATCGGGGACAGGGGTGGTATGAGCAGTTCTTC.

Only a few counts were recorded for this clonotype. The V gene is TRBV24-1, the J gene TRBJ2-3; TRBD1 might be the D (6 bases). V lost 4 bases to trimming and J lost 1 base, with 11 bases between them. The CDR3 spans 15 residues. Germline-derived CDR1 and CDR2 are KGHDR and SFDVKD. Written as DNA, the CDR3 is TGTGCCACCAGTGACGTACAGGGAGGCACAGATACGCAGTATTTT. Its translation: CATSDVQGGTDTQYF.

This clonotype was seen ten or more times. The J gene is TRBJ1-5, the V gene TRBV20-1, with TRBD1 matching over 7 bases. CDR1 and CDR2 (germline): DFQATT, SNEGSKA (reference sequence). Trimming removed 5 bases from V and 1 base from J; junction bases left unmatched: 11. CDR3 length: 16 residues. For the CDR3, the DNA is TGCAGTGCTTCGGAAAACAGGGGATGGAGCAATCAGCCCCAGCATTTT. Its protein product is CSASENRGWSNQPQHF.